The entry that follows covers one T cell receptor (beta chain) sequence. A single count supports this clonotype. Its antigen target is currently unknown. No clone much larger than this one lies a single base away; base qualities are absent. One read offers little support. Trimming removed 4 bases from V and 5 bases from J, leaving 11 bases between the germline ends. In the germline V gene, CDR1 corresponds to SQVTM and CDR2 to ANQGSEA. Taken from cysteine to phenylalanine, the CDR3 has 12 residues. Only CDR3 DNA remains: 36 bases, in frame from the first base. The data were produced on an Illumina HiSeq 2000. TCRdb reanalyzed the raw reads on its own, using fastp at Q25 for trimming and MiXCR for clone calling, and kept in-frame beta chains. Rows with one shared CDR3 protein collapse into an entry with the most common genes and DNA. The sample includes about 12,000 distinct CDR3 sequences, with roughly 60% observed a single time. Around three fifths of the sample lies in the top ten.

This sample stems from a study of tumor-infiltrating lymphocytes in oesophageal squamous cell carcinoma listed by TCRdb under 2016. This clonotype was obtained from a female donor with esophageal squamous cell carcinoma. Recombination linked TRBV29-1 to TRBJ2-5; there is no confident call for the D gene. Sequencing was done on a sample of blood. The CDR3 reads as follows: CSVVLGGETQYF. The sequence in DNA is TGCAGCGTTGTCCTCGGTGGGGAGACCCAGTACTTC.